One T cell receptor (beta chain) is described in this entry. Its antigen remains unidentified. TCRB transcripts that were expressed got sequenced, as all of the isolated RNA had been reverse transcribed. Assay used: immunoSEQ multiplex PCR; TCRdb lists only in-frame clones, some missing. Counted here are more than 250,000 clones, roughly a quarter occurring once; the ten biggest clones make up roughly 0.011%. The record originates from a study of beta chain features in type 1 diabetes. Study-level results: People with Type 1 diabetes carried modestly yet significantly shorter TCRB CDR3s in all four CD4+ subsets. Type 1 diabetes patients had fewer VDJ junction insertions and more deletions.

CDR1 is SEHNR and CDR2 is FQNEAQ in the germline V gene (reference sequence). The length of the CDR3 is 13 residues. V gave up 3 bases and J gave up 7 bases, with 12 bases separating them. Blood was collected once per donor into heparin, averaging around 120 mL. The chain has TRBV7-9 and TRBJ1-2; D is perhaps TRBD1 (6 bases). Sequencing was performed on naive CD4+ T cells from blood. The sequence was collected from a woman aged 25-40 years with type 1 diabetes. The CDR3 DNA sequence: TGTGCCAGCAGCTTTCGGGACAACGGTGGCTACACCTTC. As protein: CASSFRDNGGYTF.